The clone carrying this T cell receptor (beta chain) came up many times. TCRdb independently ran MiXCR on the 5' RACE reads; one entry per CDR3 protein. The data show about 320,000 distinct CDR3 sequences, roughly 11% seen once. The data stem from a study of CD8 T cells in ankylosing spondylitis. V was clipped by 2 bases and J by 3 bases; unmatched bases: 2. The CDR3 consists of 14 residues. Germline loops: CDR1 GTSNPN, CDR2 SVGIG (reference sequence). The chain has TRBV30 and TRBJ1-4; 8 bases are shared with TRBD1. Sequenced material: blood, either unsorted or a sorted T cell fraction (not recorded which). This TCR derives from a female donor with ankylosing spondylitis or in good health (not recorded which). The CDR3 here is CAWSWGQANEKLFF. The CDR3 DNA sequence: TGTGCCTGGAGTTGGGGACAGGCTAATGAAAAACTGTTTTTT.